This T cell receptor (beta chain) is drawn from a study of cytomegalovirus exposure and HLA in healthy donors. This clone was observed a handful of times. Its antigen is still unknown. Germline V gene sequence: CDR1 MGHDK, CDR2 SYGVNS. The V gene end was trimmed by 3 bases and the J gene end by 7 bases; junction bases not matched to a gene: 4. The CDR3 extends over 14 amino acids. Study conclusions and caveats: Most sequenced TCRs were rare (though some public TCRs occurred in many donors). Several of the most significant clusters appeared, in a later analysis, to be linked to common viral pathogens. An analysis that came later showed most CMV-associated TCR beta chains appearing HLA-restricted.

In the PCR, 60 Vbeta and 13 Jbeta primers were used. The table came from immunoSEQ multiplex PCR; TCRdb's copy has only in-frame clones and leaves some out. Counted here are nearly 95,000 clones, roughly three fifths occurring once; the ten biggest clones make up 6% to 6.5%. The genes are TRBV25-1 and TRBJ1-4; TRBD1 matches 8 bases. Material: PBMCs. The sequence came from a woman aged 25 to 39 in good health and CMV-seronegative. CDR3 region: CASSEVGTGEKLFF. As DNA, the CDR3 is TGTGCCAGCAGTGAGGTCGGGACAGGTGAAAAACTGTTTTTT.